This record covers a single T cell receptor beta chain. Its antigen is undetermined. TCRdb keeps only in-frame clones here, not all; method: immunoSEQ multiplex PCR. The data show roughly 9,100 clones, less than 30% seen once. This sample was included in a study of sequential checkpoint blockade in melanoma. Overall study context: First-line arms were nivolumab then ipilimumab, or the reverse, randomized 1:1. DNA from 95 or so pretreatment tumor samples underwent TCRβ immunosequencing. Findings of the study overall: Rising tumor T-cell fraction and clonality meant about 30 times likelier benefit.

V dropped 4 bases and J dropped 5; count of bases not matched to a gene: 5. CDR3 length equals 14 residues. The germline V gene encodes CDR1 SGHRS and CDR2 YFSETQ. Treatment specified: randomized to nivolumab then ipilimumab (arm A) or the reverse (arm B). Patients had received no earlier DNA-damaging chemotherapy. Here the sequenced sample was tumor tissue (inferred from file names), taken from a patient given nivolumab and ipilimumab in sequence. The source of this sequence is a human donor with melanoma. The V gene is TRBV5-1, the J gene TRBJ1-2, with 10 bases matching TRBD1. The CDR3, as DNA: TGCGCCAGCAGCCTACAGGGACAGGGGTATGGCTACACCTTC. This sequence encodes CASSLQGQGYGYTF.